This T cell receptor beta chain emerged from a study of prognosis after radiotherapy for stage I lung cancer. Looked up from germline, CDR1 is SQVTM and CDR2 is ANQGSEA. The CDR3 runs 16 residues. V was trimmed by 4 bases and J by 0 bases, leaving 17 bases between them. Many counts were recorded for this clonotype. With two-round multiplex PCR, TCR beta CDR3 sequences were amplified from genomic DNA. Gene-specific primers for each TRBV and TRBJ gene drove first-round PCR. From the multiplex PCR reads, TCRdb called clonotypes with MiXCR, one entry per CDR3 protein. The sample has about 27,000 distinct CDR3 sequences, more than 45% seen once; the top ten hold about 15%.

This specimen consisted of PBMCs, obtained before or after stereotactic body radiation therapy (not recorded which). The rearrangement joins TRBV29-1 to TRBJ2-3, with D perhaps matching TRBD2 (6 bases). The origin of this receptor is a donor aged 50 or older with non-small cell lung cancer. CDR3 protein: CSVALWAGTSTDTQYF. CDR3 DNA: TGCAGCGTTGCCCTTTGGGCGGGGACTAGCACAGATACGCAGTATTTT.